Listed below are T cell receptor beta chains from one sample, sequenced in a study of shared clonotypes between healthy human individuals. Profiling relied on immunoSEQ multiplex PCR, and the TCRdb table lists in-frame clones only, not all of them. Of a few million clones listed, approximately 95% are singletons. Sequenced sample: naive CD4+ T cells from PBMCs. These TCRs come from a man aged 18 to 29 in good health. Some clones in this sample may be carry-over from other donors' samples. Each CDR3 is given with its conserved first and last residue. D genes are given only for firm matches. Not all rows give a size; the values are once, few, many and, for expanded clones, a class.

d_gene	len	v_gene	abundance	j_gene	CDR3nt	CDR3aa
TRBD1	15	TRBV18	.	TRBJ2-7	TGTGCCAGCTCGCGCCGGGACAGGGATTCCTACGAGCAGTACTTC	CASSRRDRDSYEQYF
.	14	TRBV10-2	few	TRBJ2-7	TGCGCCAGCAGGGATCCGACCCCTCCCTACGAGCAGTACTTC	CASRDPTPPYEQYF
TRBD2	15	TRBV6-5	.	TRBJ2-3	TGTGCCAGCAGTTACTCCCGCGGGAGGAGGGATACGCAGTATTTT	CASSYSRGRRDTQYF
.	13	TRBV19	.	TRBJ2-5	TGTGCCAGTAGTATGGGATTCCCAGAGACCCAGTACTTC	CASSMGFPETQYF
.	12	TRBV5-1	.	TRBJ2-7	TGCGCCAGCTCCACGGGAGCTTACGAGCAGTACTTC	CASSTGAYEQYF
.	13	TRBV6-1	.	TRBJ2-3	TGTGCCAGGGCGGAAGGGATTACAGATACGCAGTATTTT	CARAEGITDTQYF
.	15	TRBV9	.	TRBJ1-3	TGTGCCAGCAGCTCCCAAGGAGGGCCTGGAAACACCATATATTTT	CASSSQGGPGNTIYF
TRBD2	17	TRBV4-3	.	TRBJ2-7	TGCGCCAGCAGCCGGAAGGGGGTAGCGGGGAGCTCCTACGAGCAGTACTTC	CASSRKGVAGSSYEQYF
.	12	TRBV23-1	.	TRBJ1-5	TGCGCCAGCAGTCAATCAGGGCAGCCCCAGCATTTT	CASSQSGQPQHF
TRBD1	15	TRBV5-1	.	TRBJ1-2	TGCGCCAGCAGCGGTACCGGGACAGGGGATGGTGGCTACACCTTC	CASSGTGTGDGGYTF
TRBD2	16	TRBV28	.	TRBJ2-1	TGTGCCAGCAGTCCGACTAGCGGGAGTTTGGTAAATGAGCAGTTCTTC	CASSPTSGSLVNEQFF
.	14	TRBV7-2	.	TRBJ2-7	TGTGCCAGCAGCACCCTGGGCTTCTCCTACGAGCAGTACTTC	CASSTLGFSYEQYF
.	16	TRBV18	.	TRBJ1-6	TGTGCCAGCTCACCAGGGTCGAGCTCCTATAATTCACCCCTCCACTTT	CASSPGSSSYNSPLHF
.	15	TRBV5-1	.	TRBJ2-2	TGCGCCAGCATTCCGATGGCGGGGAACACCGGGGAGCTGTTTTTT	CASIPMAGNTGELFF
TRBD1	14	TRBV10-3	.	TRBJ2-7	TGTGCCATCAGTGTAGGGACAGGACCCTACGAGCAGTACTTC	CAISVGTGPYEQYF
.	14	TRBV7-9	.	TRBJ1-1	TGTGCCAGCAGCCGGAGTACAGGGTCCACTGAAGCTTTCTTT	CASSRSTGSTEAFF
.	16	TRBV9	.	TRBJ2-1	TGTGCCAGCAGCGTAGTAGCGGTAAGCTCCTACAATGAGCAGTTCTTC	CASSVVAVSSYNEQFF
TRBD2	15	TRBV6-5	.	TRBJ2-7	TGTGCCAGCAGTCAGAGCGGGAGGGTGAGCTACGAGCAGTACTTC	CASSQSGRVSYEQYF
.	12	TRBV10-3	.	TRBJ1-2	TGTGCCATCAGACCGACGGACTATGGCTACACCTTC	CAIRPTDYGYTF
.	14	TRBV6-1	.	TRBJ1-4	TGTGCCAGCAGTGATCCCGGGTTGGATGAAAAACTGTTTTTT	CASSDPGLDEKLFF